This TCR beta chain was observed in a study of blood T cell repertoires in COVID-19. Study in general: Sites in the United States, Italy and Spain provided acute and convalescent COVID-19 samples.

V shed 4 bases and J shed 9 bases, with 19 bases lying between them. The CDR3 consists of 16 residues. CDR1 and CDR2 (germline): MNHEY, SVGAGI. The authors' processing: Amplified reference gene primers provided the basis for estimating nucleated cell counts. The data were produced by immunoSEQ multiplex PCR, yet TCRdb's version contains in-frame clones alone and is incomplete. V and J calls and clone size follow that table, whereas D and trimming were derived from the DNA. In the table there are a few hundred thousand clones, around four fifths of which are singletons. This receptor was obtained from a man younger than 45 who had recovered from COVID-19. Material: peripheral blood. J is TRBJ1-6 and V is TRBV6-5, with TRBD1 as a possible D gene (6 bases). The CDR3 DNA is TGTGCCAGCAGTTCCCGTTGGTCAGGGGCGAGTTCACCCCTCCACTTT. Translation gives CASSSRWSGASSPLHF.